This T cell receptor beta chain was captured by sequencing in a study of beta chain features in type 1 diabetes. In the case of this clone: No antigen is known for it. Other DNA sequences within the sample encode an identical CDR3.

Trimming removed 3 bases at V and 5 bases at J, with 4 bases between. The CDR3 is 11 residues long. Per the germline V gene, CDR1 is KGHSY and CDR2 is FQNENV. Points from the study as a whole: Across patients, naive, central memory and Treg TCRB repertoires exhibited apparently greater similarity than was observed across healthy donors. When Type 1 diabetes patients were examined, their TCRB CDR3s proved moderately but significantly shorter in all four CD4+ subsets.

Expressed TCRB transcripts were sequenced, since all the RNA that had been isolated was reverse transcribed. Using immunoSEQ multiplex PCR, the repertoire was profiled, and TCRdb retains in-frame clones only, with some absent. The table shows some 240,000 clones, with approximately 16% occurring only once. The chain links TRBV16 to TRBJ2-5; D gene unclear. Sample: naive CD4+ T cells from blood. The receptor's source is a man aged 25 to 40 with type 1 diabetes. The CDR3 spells CASSQGETQYF. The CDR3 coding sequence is TGTGCCAGCAGCCAGGGGGAGACCCAGTACTTC.